This entry describes one TCR beta chain. The sample comes from a study of long-term antiretroviral therapy in people with HIV. Turning to the study itself: The earliest specimens came about a decade ahead of the 2015 immediate-ART recommendation.

Assay version v3.0 of immunoSEQ was used, and it was run at survey level. Profiling relied on immunoSEQ multiplex PCR, and the TCRdb table lists in-frame clones only, not all of them. The data contain roughly 40,000 clones, 94% of them singletons. Treated in the United States were all of the participants with HIV. Germline values: CDR1 MGHRA, CDR2 YSYEKL. V shed 6 bases and J 6 bases; nucleotides not matched to a gene: 11. The CDR3 length is 15 residues. This clonotype was sampled from a man between 25 and 39 years old with HIV. The genes are TRBV4-1 and TRBJ2-1, with 7 bases aligning to TRBD2. The specimen comprised unsorted PBMCs, sampled about 9 years after starting antiretroviral therapy. The CDR3 sequence: CASRHTPGGSNEQFF. CDR3 coding DNA: TGCGCCAGCAGACACACACCCGGCGGGAGCAATGAGCAGTTCTTC.